Below are 13 T cell receptor beta chains sequenced from a single sample in a study of regulatory T cells in long-lasting Graves disease. The authors built TCR beta libraries using iRepertoire HTBI primers and Arm-PCR of CDR3 regions. MiXCR was run by TCRdb on the multiplex PCR reads, yielding one entry per CDR3 protein. Of about 440,000 distinct CDR3 sequences listed, around 17% are singletons. Time point given: newly diagnosed GD, antithyroid drugs for less than 3 months. The authors made the TCR library using RNA they extracted from PBMCs. These data are also associated with another study on T cells in Graves' hyperthyroidism and ophthalmopathy.

The material sequenced was peripheral blood mononuclear cells (PBMCs), taken at new diagnosis, from a patient treated with antithyroid drugs. All receptors come from a woman between 18 and 29 years old with Graves disease.

This clonotype was seen a few times. V gene TRBV28 combines with J gene TRBJ2-5; D call uncertain. The V gene's germline CDR1 is MDHEN and CDR2 SYDVKM. This CDR3 comprises 12 residues. V was shortened by 5 bases and J by 7 bases, with 11 bases between the two germline ends. The DNA for the CDR3 is TGTGCCAGCAGTCAGTCCGGTCGGACCCAGTACTTC. Translating gives CASSQSGRTQYF.

The rearrangement links TRBV4-2 to TRBJ2-2; 14 bases line up with TRBD2. Germline CDR1 is LGHNA and CDR2 is YNFKEQ. The CDR3 contains 20 residues. The ends lost 0 bases at V and 4 bases at J; junction bases unmatched: 10. CDR3 loop: CASSQEALTSGRVGTGELFF. DNA for the CDR3: TGTGCCAGCAGCCAAGAAGCCCTGACTAGCGGGAGGGTAGGCACCGGGGAGCTGTTTTTT.

This clonotype came up a few times. At one end, the junction sequence differs from germline, possibly due to a read error. The rearrangement links TRBV7-9 to TRBJ1-1; D possibly corresponds to TRBD1 (5 bases). Germline values: CDR1 SEHNR, CDR2 FQNEAQ (reference sequence). CDR3 length equals 15 residues. CDR3 DNA: TGTGCCAGCAGCTTAGGGGGGTTCCCAAACAATGAAGCTTTCTTT. This sequence encodes CASSLGGFPNNEAFF.

V usage is TRBV6-1 and J usage is TRBJ2-1; unclear D gene. V was trimmed by 5 bases and J by 1 base, leaving 18 bases between them. The CDR3 covers 17 residues. Germline V gives CDR1 MNHNS, CDR2 SASEGT. CDR3 coding DNA: TGTGCCAGCAGTAACCCCTCGAGTAGCAGGTCCTACAATGAGCAGTTCTTC. Translating it yields CASSNPSSSRSYNEQFF.

V and J are TRBV15 and TRBJ1-2; D is unresolved. The CDR3 runs 14 residues. Trimming took off 1 base at V and 7 bases at J, with 13 bases between the two ends. Germline assignment: CDR1 LNHNV and CDR2 YYDKDF (reference sequence). CDR3 in DNA: TGTGCCACCAGCAGAGGCACCGAGCGGGCTGGCTACACCTTC. This encodes CATSRGTERAGYTF.

The chain couples TRBV20-1 to TRBJ2-1, with TRBD1 matching over 8 bases. This CDR3 has 13 residues. The J segment lost 6 bases and the V segment lost 3 bases, leaving 4 bases of the junction unmatched. From germline, CDR1 is DFQATT and CDR2 SNEGSKA (reference sequence). CDR3 in amino acids: CSASTDRGNEQFF. DNA for the CDR3: TGCAGTGCTAGTACTGACAGGGGCAATGAGCAGTTCTTC.

Turning to this clonotype: Mismatch with germline at one junction end may stem from a read error. This chain links TRBV7-7 with TRBJ2-1; 13 positions match TRBD2. The J call may be incorrect, as the DNA end agrees better with TRBJ2-5. Germline V gene sequence: CDR1 SSHAT, CDR2 FNYEAQ (reference sequence). This CDR3 has 20 residues. The CDR3 bases are TGTGCTAGCAGCTTAGGGCATACTAGCGGGAGGGCCAGAGGAGAAGAGACCCAGTACTTC. Protein sequence: CASSLGHTSGRARGEETQYF.

This clonotype has at least ten counts. The J gene is TRBJ1-2, the V gene TRBV28; D gene unclear. The CDR3 sequence is 13 residues long. Germline assignment: CDR1 MDHEN and CDR2 SYDVKM. V dropped 5 bases and J dropped 5 bases, with 12 bases sitting between them. The CDR3, as DNA: TGTGCCAGCAGTGCCCGGGGAGTTTATGGCTACACCTTC. Protein sequence: CASSARGVYGYTF.

This clonotype was counted at least ten times. The chain has TRBV28 and TRBJ2-7; 8 bases align to TRBD2. Germline V lookup: CDR1 MDHEN, CDR2 SYDVKM. The CDR3 covers 16 residues. Unmatched junction bases numbered 15, after V lost 6 bases and J lost 5 bases. The chain's CDR3 is CASSLEHGTSPHEQYF. The DNA of the CDR3 is TGTGCCAGCAGCCTAGAGCACGGGACTAGTCCCCACGAGCAGTACTTC.

At least ten counts were recorded for this clonotype. V and J are TRBV2 and TRBJ2-3; 8 nucleotides match TRBD1. CDR3 size: 14 residues. Germline assignment: CDR1 SNHLY and CDR2 FYNNEI. The junction had 9 bases not matched to a gene; V was cut back by 5 bases and J by 8 bases. The CDR3 DNA reads TGTGCCAGCAGTTCCGGGACAGGACAGAGTACGCAGTATTTT. Translating gives CASSSGTGQSTQYF.

The rearrangement links TRBV5-1 to TRBJ2-7, with 7 bases matching TRBD2. This CDR3 has 13 residues. Per germline, CDR1 SGHRS and CDR2 YFSETQ. J gave up 2 bases and V 4 bases, and 3 bases lay outside the gene matches. CDR3 sequence: CASSTGLAYEQYF. CDR3 coding DNA: TGCGCCAGCAGCACAGGACTAGCCTACGAGCAGTACTTC.

CDR3 protein: CASSMSSPNTIYF. CDR3 coding DNA: TGTGCCAGTAGTATGAGCAGTCCCAACACCATATATTTT. This chain uses TRBV19 with TRBJ1-3; D not certain. The CDR3 extends over 13 amino acids. Germline-derived CDR1 and CDR2 are LNHDA and SQIVND (reference sequence). The V end lost 3 bases, the J end lost 7 bases, and 10 bases lay between the germline ends.

V gene TRBV20-1 combines with J gene TRBJ1-5; possibly TRBD1 for D (6 bases). The germline V and J ends were trimmed by 8 bases and 0 bases, with 14 bases remaining between them. The CDR3 consists of 14 residues. CDR1 is DFQATT and CDR2 is SNEGSKA in the germline V gene (reference sequence). CDR3 sequence reads: CSTVRGDSNQPQHF. CDR3 nucleotide sequence: TGCAGTACCGTCAGGGGAGATAGCAATCAGCCCCAGCATTTT.